One TCR beta chain is described in this entry. This sample stems from a study of cytomegalovirus exposure and HLA in healthy donors. Study background: Prior work identified some 120 million unique TCR beta sequences in approximately 180 million T cells.

Amplification used 60 Vbeta primers and 13 Jbeta primers. The data were produced by immunoSEQ multiplex PCR, yet TCRdb's version contains in-frame clones alone and is incomplete. The sample yields 150,000 to 200,000 clones, 81% seen once. The clonotype was recovered from a woman between 18 and 30 years old in good health and CMV-seropositive. Sequences were obtained from PBMCs.

CDR3: CASSLEWGTTKNIQYF. The CDR3 DNA is TGCGCCAGCAGCTTGGAGTGGGGCACCACCAAAAACATTCAGTACTTC. The chain links TRBV5-1 to TRBJ2-4; possibly TRBD1 for D (5 bases). The CDR3 runs to 16 residues. The V gene lost 0 bases and the J gene lost 2 bases, with 12 bases spanning the gap. CDR1 SGHRS and CDR2 YFSETQ come from the germline V gene.